These 15 T cell receptor beta chains originate from one sample sequenced in a study of blood T cell repertoires in COVID-19. Profiling relied on immunoSEQ multiplex PCR, and the TCRdb table lists in-frame clones only, not all of them. The sample contains some 340,000 clones, around nine tenths of which appear only once. The sequenced sample was PBMCs or T cells enriched from blood (not recorded which). The receptors derive from a woman aged 25 to 45 who had been exposed to COVID-19.

The table lists this clone with a few counts. The chain is built from TRBV4-1 and TRBJ1-1, with 8 bases that match TRBD1. In germline, CDR1 is MGHRA, CDR2 YSYEKL. V shed 3 bases, J shed 0 bases, and the junction held 12 bases outside the gene matches. This CDR3 region has 18 residues. CDR3 DNA sequence: TGCGCCAGCAGCCACCGCGTATATAAGACAGGGGTGAACACTGAAGCTTTCTTT. This gives the protein CASSHRVYKTGVNTEAFF.

The chain is built from TRBV2 and TRBJ2-7; 8 bases are shared with TRBD1. Germline CDR1 and CDR2: SNHLY and FYNNEI. Trimming at V came to 4 bases and at J to 6 bases, leaving 8 bases not matched to a gene. This CDR3 is 14 amino acids long. The CDR3 reads CASSAETGVSEQYF. The CDR3 nucleotides are TGTGCCAGCAGTGCGGAGACAGGGGTTTCCGAGCAGTACTTC.

J is TRBJ2-2 and V is TRBV11-2, with 13 bases identical to TRBD2. The J segment lost 7 bases and the V segment lost 5 bases, leaving 7 bases of the junction unmatched. Germline loops: CDR1 SGHAT, CDR2 FQNNGV. This CDR3 is 16 amino acids long. CDR3 residues: CASSPRTSGGGGELFF. CDR3 in DNA: TGTGCCAGCAGCCCGCGGACTAGCGGGGGAGGCGGGGAGCTGTTTTTT.

This clone has just one count. This sequence joins TRBV7-8 and TRBJ2-3; weak D call: TRBD2 (6 bases). Germline-derived CDR1 and CDR2 are SGHVS and FQNEAQ. The CDR3 consists of 18 residues. The V end lost 7 bases, the J end lost 4 bases, and 27 bases lay between the germline ends. CDR3 coding DNA: TGTGCCAGCACCCCACACGTGGCGGGGAGAGAGGATGCAGATACGCAGTATTTT. It yields the protein CASTPHVAGREDADTQYF.

V usage is TRBV15 and J usage is TRBJ1-2; 12 nucleotides align to TRBD1. The V gene end was trimmed by 3 bases and the J gene end by 6 bases; junction bases not matched to a gene: 8. Germline CDR1 reads LNHNV; CDR2 reads YYDKDF (reference sequence). This CDR3 has 16 amino acids. As DNA, the CDR3 is TGTGCCACCAGCAGGGACGGGACAGGGGGCAGGAATGGCTACACCTTC. It encodes CATSRDGTGGRNGYTF.

The count of this clone is one. This rearrangement joins TRBV5-5 to TRBJ1-2; D might be TRBD1 (5 bases). V lost 0 bases, J lost 4 bases, and 10 bases lay in between. CDR3 length: 14 amino acids. The V gene's germline CDR1 is SGHKS and CDR2 YYEKEE (reference sequence). CDR3 protein: CASSLEQAPYGYTF. The DNA for the CDR3 is TGTGCCAGCAGCTTGGAACAGGCGCCCTATGGCTACACCTTC. Full variable domain (remainder filled in from reference TRBV5-5 and TRBJ1-2): DAGVTQSPTHLIKTRGQQVTLRCSPISGHKSVSWYQQVLGQGPQFIFQYYEKEERGRGNFPDRFSARQFPNYSSELNVNALLLGDSALYLCASSLEQAPYGYTFGSGTRLTVV.

This clone was recorded once. V gene TRBV5-1 combines with J gene TRBJ1-1; no clear D gene. Trimming pared 6 bases from V and 1 base from J, leaving 10 bases between. CDR3 size: 13 residues. Germline V gene lookup returns CDR1 SGHRS and CDR2 YFSETQ. The CDR3 sequence: CASKEHANTEAFF. The CDR3 DNA follows: TGCGCCAGCAAGGAGCATGCGAACACTGAAGCTTTCTTT.

The chain is built from TRBV5-1 and TRBJ2-1; 8 nucleotides agree with TRBD2. Germline V gene sequence: CDR1 SGHRS, CDR2 YFSETQ. This CDR3 has 13 residues. The junction had 5 bases not matched to a gene; V was cut back by 5 bases and J by 7 bases. The CDR3 protein is CASSFGGANEQFF. The CDR3 bases are TGCGCCAGCAGTTTCGGGGGGGCTAATGAGCAGTTCTTC.

V is TRBV9 and J is TRBJ2-3; the match to TRBD2 covers 8 bases. The V gene's germline CDR1 is SGDLS and CDR2 YYNGEE. The CDR3 sequence is 18 residues long. After removal of 0 bases from V and 2 bases from J, the junction contained 11 bases not matched to a gene. The DNA of the CDR3 is TGTGCCAGCAGCGTAGATGGGAGGGTAGCGGGGTTCACAGATACGCAGTATTTT. It translates to CASSVDGRVAGFTDTQYF. Drawing the rest from reference TRBV9 and TRBJ2-3, the complete variable domain is DSGVTQTPKHLITATGQRVTLRCSPRSGDLSVYWYQQSLDQGLQFLIQYYNGEERAKGNILERFSAQQFPDLHSELNLSSLELGDSALYFCASSVDGRVAGFTDTQYFGPGTRLTVL.

The chain is built from TRBV6-5 and TRBJ2-7, with 7 bases matching TRBD1. Germline CDR1 and CDR2: MNHEY and SVGAGI. V was clipped by 6 bases and J by 1 base; unmatched bases: 6. CDR3 size: 14 residues. CDR3 in DNA: TGTGCCAGCAGGCCGACAGGGCCATCCTACGAGCAGTACTTC. Translation: CASRPTGPSYEQYF.

J is TRBJ2-7 and V is TRBV2, with 9 bases matching TRBD1. V shed 4 bases, J shed 0 bases, and the junction held 4 bases outside the gene matches. Germline CDR1 reads SNHLY; CDR2 reads FYNNEI. The CDR3 spans 15 residues. The CDR3 bases are TGTGCCAGCAGTGGGGACAGGGCCAACTCCTACGAGCAGTACTTC. It is translated as CASSGDRANSYEQYF.

The CDR3 here is CASSQDLRERPYGYTF. The CDR3 coding sequence is TGCGCCAGCAGCCAAGATCTTAGGGAGCGGCCCTATGGCTACACCTTC. The V call is TRBV4-3, the J call TRBJ1-2; D gene uncertain. The V and J ends lost 0 bases and 4 bases respectively, with 15 bases between them. This CDR3 has 16 residues. The germline V gene has CDR1 LGHNA and CDR2 YSLEER.

The chain uses TRBV12-3 or TRBV12-4 and TRBJ1-2, with D maybe TRBD1 (6 bases). This CDR3 is built from 13 residues. The V end lost 6 bases, the J end lost 6 bases, and 14 bases lay between the germline ends. In DNA form, the CDR3 reads TGTGCCAGCAGGTCGACAGGTTCCAATGGCTACACCTTC. Its protein product is CASRSTGSNGYTF.

This CDR3 reads CASSLAPQGRGYEQYF. As DNA, the CDR3 is TGTGCCAGCAGCTTAGCGCCACAGGGAAGGGGTTACGAGCAGTACTTC. This chain joins TRBV7-6 and TRBJ2-7; the D gene is possibly TRBD1 (6 bases). The CDR3 consists of 16 residues. CDR1 is SGHVS, CDR2 FNYEAQ, per germline. Trimming stripped 0 bases from V and 4 bases from J, with 16 bases between.

This sequence joins TRBV12-1 and TRBJ1-6; the table assigns TRBD1, which was not confirmed against the DNA. TRBV12-1 is marked as a pseudogene. This CDR3 contains 13 residues. CDR3 amino acids: CASSLGSNSPLHF. The CDR3 nucleotides read TGTGCCAGCAGCTTGGGCAGTAATTCACCCCTCCACTTT.